The 12 T cell receptor beta chains below all came from one sample that was sequenced in a study of shared clonotypes between healthy human individuals. Using immunoSEQ multiplex PCR, the repertoire was profiled, and TCRdb retains in-frame clones only, with some absent. This sample has about half a million clones, with roughly 80% found just once. Sequences were obtained from PBMCs. The source is a woman aged 40 to 50 in good health. Some clones in this sample may be carry-over from other donors' samples.

On this clone itself: This likely came from a read error, as a far larger clone is one base away. At the DNA level, this CDR3 is encoded by other sequences in the same sample as well. The chain links TRBV30 to TRBJ2-7; 8 bases line up with TRBD1. Germline values: CDR1 GTSNPN, CDR2 SVGIG (reference sequence). There are 14 residues in the CDR3. CDR3 DNA: TGTGCATGGAGTGGACAGGGCTCTACCTACGAGCAGTACTTC. Its protein is CAWSGQGSTYEQYF. Full variable domain (missing parts from reference TRBV30 and TRBJ2-7): SQTIHQWPATLVQPVGSPLSLECTVEGTSNPNLYWYRQAAGRGLQLLFYSVGIGQISSEVPQNLSASRPQDRQFILSSKKLLLSDSGFYLCAWSGQGSTYEQYFGPGTRLTVT.

This chain connects TRBV21-1 to TRBJ2-1; the DNA was not compared with TRBD2, the D call given in the table. TRBV21-1 is reported as a pseudogene. The CDR3 loop spans 15 amino acids. The DNA for the CDR3 is TGTGCCAGCAGCAGGCTAGCGGGAGCGGGCAATGAGCAGTTCTTC. Protein: CASSRLAGAGNEQFF.

This clone showed up just a few times. The rearrangement uses TRBV7-7 and TRBJ2-2; D gene uncertain. The germline V and J ends were trimmed by 5 bases and 4 bases, with 11 bases remaining between them. The CDR3 loop spans 14 amino acids. Germline V CDR1 and CDR2: SSHAT, FNYEAQ (reference sequence). The CDR3 region is CASSPGPATGELFF. CDR3 nucleotide sequence: TGTGCCAGCAGCCCAGGACCGGCCACCGGGGAGCTGTTTTTT.

The chain combines TRBV27 with TRBJ2-5, with D hard to call. The CDR3 covers 15 residues. From germline, CDR1 is MNHEY and CDR2 SMNVEV (reference sequence). The germline V and J ends were trimmed by 2 bases and 2 bases, with 12 bases remaining between them. The CDR3 bases are TGTGCCAGCAGTTTAACGGCCCTTTCACAAGAGACCCAGTACTTC. Protein: CASSLTALSQETQYF.

The V call is TRBV30, the J call TRBJ2-5; 8 bases line up with TRBD2. J was trimmed by 1 base and V by 2 bases; bases with no gene match: 3. Germline V gene data show CDR1 as GTSNPN and CDR2 as SVGIG (reference sequence). This CDR3 has 14 residues. The CDR3 bases are TGTGCCTGGAGTAGAGGGACTAGCCAAGAGACCCAGTACTTC. It yields the protein CAWSRGTSQETQYF.

V is TRBV7-9 and J is TRBJ2-3; D uncertain. V lost 5 bases, J lost 2 bases, and 11 bases lay in between. Germline V gene sequence: CDR1 SEHNR, CDR2 FQNEAQ (reference sequence). CDR3 length: 14 amino acids. CDR3 in DNA: TGTGCCAGCAGCCCGGACGGGCCCACAGATACGCAGTATTTT. Translation gives CASSPDGPTDTQYF.

The gene calls are TRBV5-1 and TRBJ2-7, with D possibly being TRBD1 or TRBD2 (5 bases each). This CDR3 region has 13 residues. The V gene's germline CDR1 is SGHRS and CDR2 YFSETQ. Trimming removed 4 bases at V and 3 bases at J, with 11 bases between. CDR3 loop: CASSGGRVYEQYF. The DNA of the CDR3 is TGCGCCAGCAGCGGGGGACGGGTCTACGAGCAGTACTTC.

The chain has TRBV27 and TRBJ2-2; 11 positions agree with TRBD2. CDR1 and CDR2 (germline): MNHEY, SMNVEV (reference sequence). The CDR3 spans 15 residues. With 5 bases clipped from V and 7 bases from J, the junction kept 6 bases outside the gene matches. CDR3 DNA: TGTGCCAGCAGTATGACTAGCGGGAACGGCGGGGAGCTGTTTTTT. Translation gives CASSMTSGNGGELFF.

A note on this clone: Only one base separates this from a far larger clonotype, so it likely reflects a read error. The chain's CDR3 is CASSPRSYNEQFF. The DNA for the CDR3 is TGTGCCAGCAGCCCCCGCTCCTACAATGAGCAGTTCTTC. This rearrangement joins TRBV14 to TRBJ2-1; no firm D call. V shed 4 bases and J shed 0 bases, with 4 bases lying between them. Germline CDR1 and CDR2: SGHDN and FVKESK. The CDR3 runs 13 residues.

The CDR3 coding sequence is TGTGCCAGCAGCTATCCTCAAGAGACCCAGTACTTC. Protein product: CASSYPQETQYF. The V call is TRBV7-2, the J call TRBJ2-5, with D unresolved. The V end was cut by 4 bases, the J end by 2 bases, with 5 bases between. The CDR3 is 12 amino acids. Germline lookup yields CDR1 SGHTA and CDR2 FQGNSA.

This clone was seen only once. The genes are TRBV28 and TRBJ2-7; 8 nucleotides line up with TRBD1. This CDR3 is 16 amino acids long. From germline, CDR1 is MDHEN and CDR2 SYDVKM. Trimming took 5 bases from V and 0 from J; bases not matched to a gene: 9. For the CDR3, the DNA is TGTGCCAGCAGTGCAGACAGGGGACCCCTCTCCTACGAGCAGTACTTC. Translated, it gives CASSADRGPLSYEQYF.

J is TRBJ2-7 and V is TRBV19, with TRBD1 matching over 7 bases. Trimming removed 7 bases from V and 4 bases from J; junction bases left unmatched: 7. The CDR3 runs 13 residues. Germline-derived CDR1 and CDR2 are LNHDA and SQIVND (reference sequence). The CDR3 nucleotides are TGTGCCAGTAAAGGGGCAGGGGGATACGAGCAGTACTTC. Translated, it gives CASKGAGGYEQYF.